The 18 T cell receptor beta chains below come from one sample, sequenced in a study of regulatory T cells in long-lasting Graves disease. Arm-PCR of CDR3 regions and iRepertoire HTBI primers were used to build TCR beta libraries. TCRdb itself ran the multiplex PCR reads through MiXCR, one entry per CDR3 protein. The sample shows more than 300,000 distinct CDR3 sequences, about 11% of them seen only once. The sample's time point: newly diagnosed GD, antithyroid drugs for less than 3 months. From RNA extracted from PBMCs, the TCR library was made. The sample was also linked to a second study, of T cells in Graves' hyperthyroidism and ophthalmopathy.

Sequenced here: peripheral blood mononuclear cells (PBMCs), sampled at new diagnosis, from a patient treated with antithyroid drugs. These receptors originate from a woman aged 18-29 years with Graves disease.

This clonotype was counted at least ten times. The V gene is TRBV2, the J gene TRBJ1-1, with no clear D. CDR1 is SNHLY and CDR2 is FYNNEI in the germline V gene. This CDR3 comprises 11 residues. Trimming left V 8 bases short and J 8 bases short, with 12 bases between. In DNA form, the CDR3 reads TGTGCCAGCGCCACGTCGGACGAAGCTTTCTTT. It is translated as CASATSDEAFF.

For this clonotype: Germline and junction disagree at one end, which may indicate a read error. The chain couples TRBV20-1 to TRBJ2-4; maybe TRBD2 (5 bases). CDR3 length equals 16 residues. Germline V gives CDR1 DFQATT, CDR2 SNEGSKA (reference sequence). The CDR3 protein is CSARIYGGLARNIQYF. CDR3 nucleotides: TGCAGTGCGAGGATATACGGCGGGCTAGCCAGAAACATTCAGTACTTC.

The chain couples TRBV11-2 to TRBJ1-3, with D perhaps matching TRBD1 (5 bases). Per germline, CDR1 SGHAT and CDR2 FQNNGV. The V gene lost 3 bases and the J gene lost 0 bases, with 9 bases spanning the gap. There are 15 residues in the CDR3. CDR3 residues: CASSLGRLSGNTIYF. In DNA form, the CDR3 reads TGTGCCAGCAGCTTGGGGCGGCTCTCTGGAAACACCATATATTTT. Full variable domain (outside the CDR3, taken from reference TRBV11-2 and TRBJ1-3): EAGVAQSPRYKIIEKRQSVAFWCNPISGHATLYWYQQILGQGPKLLIQFQNNGVVDDSQLPKDRFSAERLKGVDSTLKIQPAKLEDSAVYLCASSLGRLSGNTIYFGEGSWLTVV.

This clonotype was observed many times. This rearrangement joins TRBV11-2 to TRBJ2-5, with 8 nucleotides matching TRBD1. The germline V gene encodes CDR1 SGHAT and CDR2 FQNNGV. V was clipped by 0 bases and J by 4 bases; unmatched bases: 4. The CDR3 contains 15 residues. CDR3 DNA: TGTGCCAGCAGCTTAGATCCCGACAGGGGAGAGACCCAGTACTTC. Its translation: CASSLDPDRGETQYF.

At least ten counts were recorded for this clonotype. This CDR3 reads CSARDLWRRGENTEAFF. The DNA for the CDR3 is TGCAGTGCTAGAGATCTCTGGCGGAGAGGGGAAAACACTGAAGCTTTCTTT. The chain joins TRBV20-1 to TRBJ1-1; D perhaps matches TRBD1 (5 bases). This CDR3 is 17 amino acids long. Trimming shortened V by 0 bases and J by 2 bases, and 19 bases separated the two germline ends. Germline assignment: CDR1 DFQATT and CDR2 SNEGSKA (reference sequence).

This clonotype was recorded at least ten times. V is TRBV20-1 and J is TRBJ2-7; D might be TRBD2 (6 bases). Germline values: CDR1 DFQATT, CDR2 SNEGSKA (reference sequence). V lost 5 bases to trimming and J lost 0 bases, with 14 bases between them. This CDR3 has 14 amino acids. CDR3 sequence: CSAPLWGLSYEQYF. CDR3 bases: TGCAGTGCTCCCCTTTGGGGACTCTCCTACGAGCAGTACTTC.

This clonotype was detected many times. The chain uses TRBV18 and TRBJ1-1; no reliable D call. CDR1 and CDR2 from the germline V gene are KGHSH and LQKENI. Trimming cost V 2 bases and J 4 bases, with 14 bases left between them. The CDR3 has 15 residues. The CDR3 reads CASSPFPAWGTEAFF. The CDR3 DNA sequence: TGTGCCAGCTCACCATTCCCGGCCTGGGGCACTGAAGCTTTCTTT.

This clonotype appeared many times. V usage is TRBV2 and J usage is TRBJ2-1; 7 nucleotides match TRBD1. V dropped 2 bases and J dropped 6; count of bases not matched to a gene: 7. Germline CDR1 reads SNHLY; CDR2 reads FYNNEI. This CDR3 has 15 residues. CDR3 sequence: CASSEPRGHGNEQFF. CDR3 nucleotides: TGTGCCAGCAGTGAACCGAGGGGGCACGGCAATGAGCAGTTCTTC.

The rearrangement joins TRBV11-2 to TRBJ1-2; tentatively, D is TRBD1 (5 bases). Deletions cut 1 base from V and 7 bases from J, with 22 bases between. The CDR3 runs to 17 residues. Germline V gives CDR1 SGHAT, CDR2 FQNNGV. CDR3 residues: CASSLGGGVADLSGYTF. The CDR3 bases are TGTGCCAGCAGCTTAGGGGGAGGGGTCGCAGATTTAAGTGGCTACACCTTC.

In this sample, this clonotype turned up many times. The chain joins TRBV12-3 or TRBV12-4 to TRBJ1-2, with D perhaps matching TRBD1 (5 bases). The CDR3 has 14 residues. V lost 7 bases, J lost 0 bases, and 12 bases lay in between. The CDR3 coding sequence is TGTGCCAGCACCAGCAGGGCATCTAACTATGGCTACACCTTC. The encoded protein is CASTSRASNYGYTF.

This clonotype was seen more than once but under ten times. The junction and the germline gene differ at one end; a read error may be behind it. The rearrangement links TRBV2 to TRBJ2-1, with D unresolved. Germline V gene sequence: CDR1 SNHLY, CDR2 FYNNEI. The CDR3 length is 16 residues. The CDR3 nucleotides are TGTGCCAGCAGTTACTCGAAACGACTGGGCTCGGATGAGCAGCTCTTC. It is translated as CASSYSKRLGSDEQLF.

There are a few counts of this clonotype. The genes are TRBV9 and TRBJ2-7; maybe TRBD2 (5 bases). Germline values: CDR1 SGDLS, CDR2 YYNGEE. The ends were cut back, 0 bases at V and 2 bases at J, with 12 bases in the middle. CDR3 length equals 15 residues. The CDR3 DNA is TGTGCCAGCAGCGTAGATGGCGGGTTGGCCTACGAGCAGTACTTC. It codes for CASSVDGGLAYEQYF.

This clonotype was found many times. This chain uses TRBV2 with TRBJ2-7; D gene uncertain. The CDR3 runs to 11 residues. CDR1 is SNHLY, CDR2 FYNNEI, per germline. The V end was cut by 4 bases, the J end by 6 bases, with 7 bases between. DNA of the CDR3: TGTGCCAGCAGTGCAGGAACCGAGCAGTACGTC. Protein sequence: CASSAGTEQYV.

The sample holds many counts of this clonotype. The chain recombines TRBV6-5 with TRBJ2-7, with D perhaps matching TRBD1 (6 bases). Germline-derived CDR1 and CDR2 are MNHEY and SVGAGI. The CDR3 spans 20 residues. Trimming shortened V by 4 bases and J by 3 bases, and 31 bases separated the two germline ends. The CDR3 DNA reads TGTGCCAGCAGTTTCCCAGACTTTTCCCTAATAACGGGACAAAACTACGAGCAGTACTTC. Translation gives CASSFPDFSLITGQNYEQYF.

Only a few counts were recorded for this clonotype. A read error may produce the germline difference seen at one junction end. This chain connects TRBV12-3 or TRBV12-4 to TRBJ1-5; possibly TRBD1 for D (6 bases). The CDR3 spans 14 residues. CDR3 bases: TGTGCCAGCAGCCTCGGACAGCGTAATCAACCCCAGCATTTT. Protein: CASSLGQRNQPQHF.

The chain carries TRBV5-4 and TRBJ1-2, with D hard to call. Trimming removed 4 bases from V and 3 bases from J, with 19 bases in between. Germline CDR1 reads SGHNT; CDR2 reads YYREEE (reference sequence). The CDR3 contains 16 residues. The CDR3 DNA reads as TGTGCCAGCAGCGGGAACGAAGACACCCCAGACTATGGCTACACCTTC. Residues: CASSGNEDTPDYGYTF.

This clonotype appeared many times. The chain joins TRBV11-1 to TRBJ2-5; TRBD2 might be the D (5 bases). Germline V gene lookup returns CDR1 SGHAT and CDR2 FQDESV (reference sequence). The CDR3 is made up of 15 amino acids. Trimming removed 5 bases at V and 5 bases at J, with 18 bases between. The CDR3, as DNA: TGTGCCAGCAGCCCGATCCTGAGGGTGCGGGAGACCCAGTACTTC. This codes for CASSPILRVRETQYF. The whole variable domain, remainder taken from reference TRBV11-1 and TRBJ2-5, is EAEVAQSPRYKITEKSQAVAFWCDPISGHATLYWYRQILGQGPELLVQFQDESVVDDSQLPKDRFSAERLKGVDSTLKIQPAELGDSAMYLCASSPILRVRETQYFGPGTRLLVL.

The V gene is TRBV10-3, the J gene TRBJ2-5; D remains unclear. CDR3 length: 14 residues. The V end was cut by 10 bases, the J end by 1 base, with 16 bases between. Looked up from germline, CDR1 is ENHRY and CDR2 is SYGVKD. The CDR3 is CAKDFGRSQETQYF. The CDR3 region has the DNA TGTGCCAAAGACTTCGGCCGGTCCCAAGAGACCCAGTACTTC.